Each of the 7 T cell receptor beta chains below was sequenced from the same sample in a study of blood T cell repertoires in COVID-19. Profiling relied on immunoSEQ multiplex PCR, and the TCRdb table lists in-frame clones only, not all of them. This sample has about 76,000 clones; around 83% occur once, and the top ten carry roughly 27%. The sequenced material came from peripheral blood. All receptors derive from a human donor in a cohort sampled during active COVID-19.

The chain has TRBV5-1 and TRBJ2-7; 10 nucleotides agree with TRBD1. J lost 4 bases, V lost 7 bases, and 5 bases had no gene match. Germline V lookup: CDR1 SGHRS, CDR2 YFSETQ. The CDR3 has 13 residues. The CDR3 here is CASGTGVRYEQYF. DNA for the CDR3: TGCGCCAGCGGGACAGGGGTGAGATACGAGCAGTACTTC.

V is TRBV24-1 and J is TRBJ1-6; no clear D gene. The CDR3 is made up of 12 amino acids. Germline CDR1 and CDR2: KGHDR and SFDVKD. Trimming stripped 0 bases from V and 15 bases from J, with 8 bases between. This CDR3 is CATSDLGRHLHF. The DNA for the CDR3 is TGTGCCACCAGTGATTTGGGCAGGCACCTCCACTTT.

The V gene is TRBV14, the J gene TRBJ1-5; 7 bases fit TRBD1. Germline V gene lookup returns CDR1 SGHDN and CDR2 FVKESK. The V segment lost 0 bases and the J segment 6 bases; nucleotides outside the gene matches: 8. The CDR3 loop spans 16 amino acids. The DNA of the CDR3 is TGTGCCAGCAGCCAAGATGAGGGTCAGGGGGGTCAGCCCCAGCATTTT. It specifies CASSQDEGQGGQPQHF. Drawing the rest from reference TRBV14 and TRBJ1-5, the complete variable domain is EAGVTQFPSHSVIEKGQTVTLRCDPISGHDNLYWYRRVMGKEIKFLLHFVKESKQDESGMPNNRFLAERTGGTYSTLKVQPAELEDSGVYFCASSQDEGQGGQPQHFGDGTRLSIL.

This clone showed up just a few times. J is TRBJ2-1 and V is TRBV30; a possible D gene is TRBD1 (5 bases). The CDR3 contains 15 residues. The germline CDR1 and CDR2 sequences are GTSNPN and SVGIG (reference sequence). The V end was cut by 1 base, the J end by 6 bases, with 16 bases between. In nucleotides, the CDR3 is TGTGCCTGGAGTGAACAGGCCTCAATCCTCAATGAGCAGTTCTTC. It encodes CAWSEQASILNEQFF.

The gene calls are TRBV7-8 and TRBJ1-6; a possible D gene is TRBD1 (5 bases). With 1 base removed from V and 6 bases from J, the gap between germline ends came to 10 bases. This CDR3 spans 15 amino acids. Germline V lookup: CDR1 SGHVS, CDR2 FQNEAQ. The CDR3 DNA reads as TGTGCCAGCAGCTTAGGGGTGGGGGGTAATTCACCCCTCCACTTT. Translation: CASSLGVGGNSPLHF. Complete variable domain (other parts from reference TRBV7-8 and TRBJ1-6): GAGVSQSPRYKVAKRGQDVALRCDPISGHVSLFWYQQALGQGPEFLTYFQNEAQLDKSGLPSDRFFAERPEGSVSTLKIQRTQQEDSAVYLCASSLGVGGNSPLHFGNGTRLTVT.

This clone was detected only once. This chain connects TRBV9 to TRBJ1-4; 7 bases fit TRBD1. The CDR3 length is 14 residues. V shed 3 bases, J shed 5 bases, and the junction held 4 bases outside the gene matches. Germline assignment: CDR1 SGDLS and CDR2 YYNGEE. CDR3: CASSAGDSNEKLFF. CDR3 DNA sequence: TGTGCCAGCAGCGCTGGGGACAGCAATGAAAAACTGTTTTTT. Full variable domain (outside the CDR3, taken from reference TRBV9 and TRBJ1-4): DSGVTQTPKHLITATGQRVTLRCSPRSGDLSVYWYQQSLDQGLQFLIQYYNGEERAKGNILERFSAQQFPDLHSELNLSSLELGDSALYFCASSAGDSNEKLFFGSGTQLSVL.

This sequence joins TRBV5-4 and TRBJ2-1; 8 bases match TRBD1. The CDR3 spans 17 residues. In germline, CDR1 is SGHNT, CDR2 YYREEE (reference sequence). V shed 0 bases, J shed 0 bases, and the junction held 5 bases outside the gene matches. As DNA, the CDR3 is TGTGCCAGCAGCTTGGGTGGACAGGGAAGCTCCTACAATGAGCAGTTCTTC. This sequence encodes CASSLGGQGSSYNEQFF. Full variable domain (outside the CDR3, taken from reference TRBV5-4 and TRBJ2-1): ETGVTQSPTHLIKTRGQQVTLRCSSQSGHNTVSWYQQALGQGPQFIFQYYREEENGRGNFPPRFSGLQFPNYSSELNVNALELDDSALYLCASSLGGQGSSYNEQFFGPGTRLTVL.